The entry below describes one T cell receptor (beta chain). Time point meaning: newly diagnosed GD, antithyroid drugs for less than 3 months. Making the TCR library involved RNA that had been extracted from PBMCs. Staff drew approximately 9.9 milliliters of peripheral blood into EDTA tubes. Arm-PCR of CDR3 regions and iRepertoire HTBI primers were the basis on which TCR beta libraries were built. Original processing methods: The samples yielded about 63 TRBV and around 15 TRBJ segments. Each CDR3 protein gets one entry after TCRdb re-called the multiplex PCR reads with MiXCR. These V and J calls derive from TCRdb rather than the authors' analysis. The sample shows over 500,000 distinct CDR3 sequences, 16% of them seen only once. The data were taken from a study of regulatory T cells in long-lasting Graves disease. Trimming removed 0 bases from V and 0 bases from J, with 9 bases in between. Germline-derived CDR1 and CDR2 are DFQATT and SNEGSKA (reference sequence). This CDR3 is 14 amino acids long.

In addition, the sample was reused for a study of T cells in Graves' hyperthyroidism and ophthalmopathy. In that study: HTBI primers were used for first-round RT-PCR of the TCR CDR3.

The sample consisted of peripheral blood mononuclear cells (PBMCs), taken at new diagnosis, from a patient treated with antithyroid drugs. The chain carries TRBV20-1 and TRBJ2-7; D is unresolved. The TCR sequence derives from a man between 18 and 29 years old with Graves disease. CDR3 sequence: CSARDKKFSYEQYF. The CDR3 DNA reads TGCAGTGCTAGAGATAAGAAATTCTCCTACGAGCAGTACTTC.